These T cell receptor beta chains were read from a single sample in a study of cytomegalovirus exposure and HLA in healthy donors. The protocol was immunoSEQ multiplex PCR, while the TCRdb copy is restricted to in-frame clones and leaves out a portion. This sample yields about 90,000 clones, of which approximately 68% are seen a single time; about 22% belongs to the top ten. The sequencing sample was made of PBMCs. The receptors originated from a woman aged 50 to 65 in good health and CMV-seropositive. CDR3s leave out the opening cysteine and the closing phenylalanine or tryptophan. The order of the fields is J gene, V gene, clone size, CDR3 length, CDR3 protein. A row's size may be missing; if present it is once, few, many or a size class.

J: TRBJ2-3; V: TRBV11-2; size: -; length: 12; CDR3: ASSHRGLTDTQY
J: TRBJ2-3; V: TRBV13; size: few; length: 15; CDR3: ASSPYLGGYPTDTQY
J: TRBJ2-7; V: TRBV4-3; size: -; length: 15; CDR3: ASSQALGQGSSYEQY
J: TRBJ1-1; V: TRBV18; size: once; length: 11; CDR3: ASSRTGSTEAF
J: TRBJ2-5; V: TRBV7-9; size: -; length: 12; CDR3: SSSRRLARETQY
J: -; V: TRBV29-1; size: -; length: 10; CDR3: SVVPGGNEQY
J: TRBJ1-1; V: TRBV6-5; size: -; length: 12; CDR3: ASSFRQMNTEAF
J: TRBJ1-6; V: TRBV5-1; size: -; length: 15; CDR3: ASSLEYRATENSPLH
J: TRBJ2-3; V: TRBV5-4; size: few; length: 11; CDR3: ASSLNYADTQY
J: TRBJ1-1; V: TRBV6-5; size: -; length: 13; CDR3: ASSREGGITTEAF
J: TRBJ2-1; V: TRBV9; size: -; length: 11; CDR3: ASSIRLDREQF
J: TRBJ1-3; V: TRBV9; size: few; length: 14; CDR3: ASSLGTGDVGNTIY
J: TRBJ1-3; V: TRBV23-1; size: -; length: 16; CDR3: ASSLKPTGTDTGNTIY
J: TRBJ1-1; V: TRBV5-6; size: -; length: 12; CDR3: ASSAGTINTEAF
J: TRBJ2-1; V: TRBV7-9; size: -; length: 17; CDR3: ASSLGFGETRGTYNEQF
J: TRBJ1-2; V: TRBV10-3; size: once; length: 13; CDR3: AISESGTGGYGYT
J: TRBJ1-2; V: TRBV11-2; size: -; length: 15; CDR3: ASSLVMAGTGMDGYT
J: TRBJ2-5; V: TRBV18; size: -; length: 13; CDR3: ASSPPGAFQETQY
J: TRBJ2-7; V: TRBV6-1; size: -; length: 9; CDR3: ASSDIYEQY
J: TRBJ1-5; V: TRBV19; size: -; length: 13; CDR3: ASIQQGELGQPQH
J: TRBJ1-1; V: TRBV2; size: -; length: 15; CDR3: ASSGALSGILNTEAF
J: TRBJ1-2; V: TRBV5-6; size: -; length: 13; CDR3: ASSPEGAQNYGYT
J: TRBJ1-1; V: TRBV7-9; size: -; length: 12; CDR3: ASSLQGASTEAF
J: TRBJ2-1; V: TRBV11-2; size: -; length: 12; CDR3: ASSFLSSYNEQF
J: TRBJ2-2; V: TRBV5-5; size: -; length: 14; CDR3: ASSWPGSLNTGELF
J: TRBJ2-1; V: TRBV10-1; size: -; length: 14; CDR3: ASSPGTLSSYNEQF
J: TRBJ1-5; V: TRBV6-5; size: -; length: 12; CDR3: ASSYGGVNQPQH
J: TRBJ1-6; V: TRBV5-1; size: -; length: 14; CDR3: ASSLGGVSYNSPLH
J: TRBJ2-5; V: TRBV9; size: -; length: 15; CDR3: ASSRSGTSGGLETQY
J: TRBJ2-3; V: TRBV5-1; size: -; length: 12; CDR3: ASSAMTAGDTQY
J: TRBJ1-1; V: TRBV5-1; size: -; length: 12; CDR3: ASRQGQMNTEAF
J: TRBJ2-6; V: TRBV4-2; size: few; length: 17; CDR3: ASSQDRDRGFSGANVLT
J: TRBJ2-7; V: TRBV19; size: -; length: 9; CDR3: ASSGGYEQY
J: TRBJ1-4; V: TRBV2; size: -; length: 12; CDR3: ASSEQGGSEKLF
J: TRBJ1-2; V: TRBV4-1; size: few; length: 13; CDR3: ASSQVQGEDYGYT
J: TRBJ1-2; V: TRBV6-5; size: few; length: 12; CDR3: ASSEGAFIYGYT
J: TRBJ2-1; V: TRBV7-3; size: -; length: 14; CDR3: ASSPSLASGDNEQF